The TCR beta chain described here comes from a study of regulatory T cells in long-lasting Graves disease. Study background: For a period under 3 months, newly diagnosed Graves' patients had taken antithyroid drugs.

CDR3-region Arm-PCR and iRepertoire HTBI primers produced the TCR beta libraries. TCRdb independently ran MiXCR on the multiplex PCR reads; one entry per CDR3 protein. The sample has about 540,000 distinct CDR3 sequences; approximately 13% are singletons. This clonotype showed up many times. Trimming cost V 5 bases and J 6 bases; bases outside gene matches: 12. The CDR3 sequence is 16 residues long. From germline, CDR1 is MDHEN and CDR2 SYDVKM. Time point specified: newly diagnosed GD, antithyroid drugs for less than 3 months. RNA extracted from PBMCs served as the sequencing template. An endocrinology department in Xi'an, China, recruited the patients. A further study also used this sample, focusing on T cells in Graves' hyperthyroidism and ophthalmopathy. That paper notes: Orbital computed tomography, thyroid ultrasound, serum thyroxine and TRAb, and clinical symptoms together informed the diagnoses.

Sequenced here: peripheral blood mononuclear cells (PBMCs), sampled at new diagnosis, from a patient treated with antithyroid drugs. The receptor was isolated from a man aged 30-40 years with Graves disease. This chain joins TRBV28 and TRBJ2-1; 8 bases fit TRBD2. DNA of the CDR3: TGTGCCAGCAGTCTAGCCGGGACTAGGCTCCGCAATGAGCAGTTCTTC. This gives the protein CASSLAGTRLRNEQFF.